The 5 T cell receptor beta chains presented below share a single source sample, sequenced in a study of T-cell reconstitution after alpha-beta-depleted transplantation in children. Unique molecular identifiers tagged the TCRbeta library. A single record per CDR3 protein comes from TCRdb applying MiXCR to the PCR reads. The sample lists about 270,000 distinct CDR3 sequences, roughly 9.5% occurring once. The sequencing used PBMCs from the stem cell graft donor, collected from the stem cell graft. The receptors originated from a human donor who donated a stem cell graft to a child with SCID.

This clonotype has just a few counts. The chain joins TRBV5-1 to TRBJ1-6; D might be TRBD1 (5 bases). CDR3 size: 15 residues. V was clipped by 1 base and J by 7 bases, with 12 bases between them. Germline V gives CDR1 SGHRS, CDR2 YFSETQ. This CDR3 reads CASSLQGSYNSPLHF. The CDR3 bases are TGCGCCAGCAGCTTGCAGGGTTCTTACAATTCACCCCTCCACTTT.

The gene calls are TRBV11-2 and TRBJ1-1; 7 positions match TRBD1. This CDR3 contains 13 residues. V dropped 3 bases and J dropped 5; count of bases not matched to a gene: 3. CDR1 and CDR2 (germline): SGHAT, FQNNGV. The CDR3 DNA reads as TGTGCCAGCAGCTTGACAGGGTTAACTGAAGCTTTCTTT. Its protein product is CASSLTGLTEAFF. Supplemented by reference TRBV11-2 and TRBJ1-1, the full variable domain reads EAGVAQSPRYKIIEKRQSVAFWCNPISGHATLYWYQQILGQGPKLLIQFQNNGVVDDSQLPKDRFSAERLKGVDSTLKIQPAKLEDSAVYLCASSLTGLTEAFFGQGTRLTVV.

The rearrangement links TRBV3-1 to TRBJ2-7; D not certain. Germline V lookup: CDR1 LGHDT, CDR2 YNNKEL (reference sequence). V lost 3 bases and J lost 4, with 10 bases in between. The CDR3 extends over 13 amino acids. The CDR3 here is CASSQASPYEQYF. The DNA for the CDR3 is TGTGCCAGCAGCCAGGCTTCCCCGTACGAGCAGTACTTC.

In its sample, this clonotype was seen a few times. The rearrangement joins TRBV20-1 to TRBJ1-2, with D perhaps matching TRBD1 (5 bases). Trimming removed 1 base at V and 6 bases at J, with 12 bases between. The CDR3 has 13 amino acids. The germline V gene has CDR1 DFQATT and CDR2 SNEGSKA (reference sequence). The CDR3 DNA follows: TGCAGTGCTAGAGGGGAGGGGTACCATGGCTACACCTTC. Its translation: CSARGEGYHGYTF.

CDR3 DNA sequence: TGTGCCAGCAGTTTAGCAGGGGCGGCCTACGAGCAGTACTTC. It translates to CASSLAGAAYEQYF. The V call is TRBV12-3 or TRBV12-4, the J call TRBJ2-7; maybe TRBD1 (5 bases). This CDR3 spans 14 amino acids. V was clipped by 0 bases and J by 2 bases, with 8 bases between them.